Reported below is one T cell receptor (beta chain). Its antigen is undetermined. PCR employed 60 Vbeta and 13 Jbeta primers. Only in-frame clones appear in the TCRdb table, and some are missing; sequencing was by immunoSEQ multiplex PCR. The data contain about 180,000 clones, 70% to 85% of them seen just once; the ten biggest clones take up roughly 2.5%. The sample is drawn from a study of cytomegalovirus exposure and HLA in healthy donors. Across the study: Findings of an earlier analysis included around 100 million unique TCR beta sequences from 200 million or so T cells.

Findings of the study overall: According to the study, roughly 180 TCR beta chains were cytomegalovirus-associated. For TCR beta chains, V- and J-gene trimming was later linked to a missense DCLRE1C variant.

This CDR3 is 15 amino acids long. V trimming: 2 bases; J trimming: 6 bases; junction bases outside the gene matches: 6. The germline V gene encodes CDR1 SGHTA and CDR2 FQGTGA. Sequenced: PBMCs. This TCR was recovered from a human donor in good health. The rearrangement uses TRBV7-3 and TRBJ2-1; 8 bases agree with TRBD1. The CDR3 DNA reads TGTGCCAGCAGCTTATGGCAGGGGGCATCCAATGAGCAGTTCTTC. It is translated as CASSLWQGASNEQFF.